A single sample gave rise to the 23 T cell receptor beta chains below, sequenced in a study of T cell responses to AZD1222 COVID-19 vaccine. Measured with immunoSEQ multiplex PCR; TCRdb has only the in-frame clones, and not every one. The profile shows 140,000 to 150,000 clones, about 89% of them singletons. The sequenced sample was peripheral blood, obtained 28 days after the second dose of the MenACWY control vaccine. The receptor set was obtained from an adult who received the MenACWY meningococcal vaccine as a control.

The chain couples TRBV21-1 to TRBJ1-3. TRBV21-1 corresponds to a pseudogene. This CDR3 is built from 21 residues. As DNA, the CDR3 is TGTGCCAGCAGCAGGGGGACTTCCGGGACCAAAATTGTCCGCGGGGAAAACACCATATATTTT. Amino acids: CASSRGTSGTKIVRGENTIYF.

J is TRBJ2-7 and V is TRBV7-8; TRBD2 might be the D (5 bases). Trimming shortened V by 5 bases and J by 3 bases, and 11 bases separated the two germline ends. The germline CDR1 and CDR2 sequences are SGHVS and FQNEAQ. The CDR3 runs 13 residues. CDR3 bases: TGTGCCAGCAGCCCAGGACTGAGCTACGAGCAGTACTTC. It specifies CASSPGLSYEQYF.

CDR3 sequence (DNA): TGTGCCAGCGGAGGCACTGAAGCTTTCTTT. Translation gives CASGGTEAFF. The chain couples TRBV28 to TRBJ1-1; D unclear. Trimming stripped 8 bases from V and 4 bases from J, with 5 bases between. This CDR3 spans 10 amino acids. CDR1 and CDR2 from the germline V gene are MDHEN and SYDVKM.

This clone has just one count. This chain's CDR3 is CASSIGDPRLPQHF. The CDR3 DNA sequence: TGTGCCAGTAGTATAGGGGACCCCCGGCTGCCCCAGCATTTT. The J gene is TRBJ1-5, the V gene TRBV19, with a tentative D call TRBD1 (5 bases). Germline V lookup: CDR1 LNHDA, CDR2 SQIVND (reference sequence). This CDR3 region has 14 residues. Trimming pared 1 base from V and 9 bases from J, leaving 13 bases between.

This chain links TRBV12-3 or TRBV12-4 with TRBJ1-6; D is uncertain. Trimming shortened V by 3 bases and J by 10 bases, and 10 bases separated the two germline ends. The CDR3 has 13 amino acids. In DNA, the CDR3 is TGTGCCAGCAGTTTCCGTCTCGAGTCACCCCTCCACTTT. Its translation: CASSFRLESPLHF.

The sample holds a few counts of this clone. V is TRBV3-1 (or the pseudogene TRBV3-2) and J is TRBJ1-1; the D gene is possibly TRBD1 (5 bases). Looked up from germline, CDR1 is LGHDT and CDR2 is YNNKEL (reference sequence). Trimming left V 1 base short and J 0 bases short, with 24 bases between. This CDR3 region has 20 residues. The CDR3 here is CASSQGRRAPYSMLNTEAFF. Written as DNA, the CDR3 is TGTGCCAGCAGCCAAGGGCGCAGGGCCCCCTATTCAATGTTGAACACTGAAGCTTTCTTT.

This clone was counted once. The rearrangement joins TRBV5-4 to TRBJ2-7; no firm D call. The CDR3 has 12 amino acids. Germline CDR1 reads SGHNT; CDR2 reads YYREEE (reference sequence). Trimming took 0 bases from V and 3 from J, leaving 4 bases between them. The CDR3 coding sequence is TGTGCCAGCAGCTTGGGCGGCTACGAGCAGTACTTC. Protein: CASSLGGYEQYF.

This clone showed up just once. This rearrangement joins TRBV29-1 to TRBJ2-1; D is perhaps TRBD1 or TRBD2 (6 bases each). The V gene's germline CDR1 is SQVTM and CDR2 ANQGSEA. The length of the CDR3 is 15 residues. V lost 7 bases, J lost 5 bases, and 21 bases lay in between. The CDR3: CSALSGVAANNEQFF. The CDR3 DNA reads TGCAGCGCGCTATCAGGGGTAGCGGCTAACAATGAGCAGTTCTTC.

The chain carries TRBV19 and TRBJ2-5; 10 bases are a match to TRBD2. Germline lookup yields CDR1 LNHDA and CDR2 SQIVND (reference sequence). The CDR3 loop spans 15 amino acids. The junction had 4 bases not matched to a gene; V was cut back by 4 bases and J by 2 bases. The CDR3 region has the DNA TGTGCCAGTAGTACAGGACTAGCGGTTCAAGAGACCCAGTACTTC. It translates to CASSTGLAVQETQYF.

This clone showed up just once. The chain joins TRBV14 to TRBJ2-6, with D unclear. CDR3 size: 13 residues. Trimming pared 5 bases from V and 4 bases from J, leaving 6 bases between. Germline V gives CDR1 SGHDN, CDR2 FVKESK. CDR3 sequence (DNA): TGTGCCAGCAGCTTGGCGGGGGCCAACGTCCTGACTTTC. Translated, it gives CASSLAGANVLTF.

This chain connects TRBV30 to TRBJ2-7; D call uncertain. Germline V gives CDR1 GTSNPN, CDR2 SVGIG (reference sequence). The CDR3 runs to 12 residues. Trimming took off 0 bases at V and 4 bases at J, with 7 bases between the two ends. CDR3 DNA sequence: TGTGCCTGGAGTGTACAAGCATACGAGCAGTACTTC. Translation gives CAWSVQAYEQYF.

This rearrangement joins TRBV6-4 to TRBJ2-3, with TRBD1 as a possible D gene (5 bases). Germline V gene data show CDR1 as MRHNA and CDR2 as SNTAGT. This CDR3 has 15 amino acids. V was pared by 2 bases and J by 4 bases, with 13 bases between. Here the CDR3 DNA reads TGTGCCAGCAGTGACGTTGCAGGGTCCGCAGATACGCAGTATTTT. As protein: CASSDVAGSADTQYF.

V usage is TRBV6-1 and J usage is TRBJ2-7; a weak D match, TRBD2 (5 bases). Germline CDR1 reads MNHNS; CDR2 reads SASEGT. Between the trimmed V and J ends, which lost 3 bases and 9 bases, there was a span of 21 bases. CDR3 length: 15 residues. CDR3 in amino acids: CASSDRARATEGQYF. CDR3 coding DNA: TGTGCCAGCAGTGACCGGGCTAGGGCCACTGAGGGGCAGTACTTC.

The chain's CDR3 is CASSIRLGQGANQPQHF. CDR3 DNA sequence: TGTGCCAGTAGTATACGGTTAGGACAGGGGGCAAATCAGCCCCAGCATTTT. The chain has TRBV19 and TRBJ1-5, with 11 bases identical to TRBD1. Germline lookup yields CDR1 LNHDA and CDR2 SQIVND (reference sequence). The CDR3 covers 17 residues. V shed 2 bases, J shed 4 bases, and the junction held 7 bases outside the gene matches.

V usage is TRBV24-1 and J usage is TRBJ1-1; D may be TRBD1 (5 bases). The length of the CDR3 is 14 residues. V lost 4 bases and J 4 bases, leaving 12 bases between the germline ends. CDR1 is KGHDR and CDR2 is SFDVKD in the germline V gene. CDR3 residues: CATSDGLGRTEAFF. CDR3 in DNA: TGTGCCACCAGTGACGGTTTGGGGCGCACTGAAGCTTTCTTT.

The gene calls are TRBV29-1 and TRBJ2-3; TRBD2 is a possible D gene (6 bases). Deletions cut 2 bases from V and 5 bases from J, with 14 bases between. Germline assignment: CDR1 SQVTM and CDR2 ANQGSEA. The CDR3 is 14 residues long. CDR3 loop: CSVEHGGGRDTQYF. The CDR3 bases are TGCAGCGTTGAACACGGGGGAGGACGAGATACGCAGTATTTT.

This rearrangement joins TRBV4-3 to TRBJ1-5; D gene unclear. Germline V gives CDR1 LGHNA, CDR2 YSLEER. The CDR3 loop spans 14 amino acids. With 4 bases removed from V and 7 bases from J, the gap between germline ends came to 14 bases. CDR3 coding DNA: TGCGCCAGCAGCCGGAAAGAGGGTGGGCAGCCCCAGCATTTT. Its translation: CASSRKEGGQPQHF.

The chain uses TRBV14 and TRBJ1-1, with D perhaps matching TRBD1 (5 bases). CDR1 is SGHDN and CDR2 is FVKESK in the germline V gene. The CDR3 is made up of 15 amino acids. Trimming took 0 bases from V and 5 from J, leaving 13 bases between them. The CDR3, as DNA: TGTGCCAGCAGCCAAGAGCCCAGGGCTTTTACTGAAGCTTTCTTT. This encodes CASSQEPRAFTEAFF.

This clone has ten or more counts. The genes are TRBV11-2 and TRBJ2-2; tentative D call: TRBD1 (5 bases). CDR1 is SGHAT and CDR2 is FQNNGV in the germline V gene. V lost 6 bases and J lost 0, with 11 bases in between. The CDR3 consists of 15 residues. Written as DNA, the CDR3 is TGTGCCAGCAGAAGGGGTGCCGCGAACACCGGGGAGCTGTTTTTT. Protein product: CASRRGAANTGELFF.

The chain recombines TRBV10-3 with TRBJ2-3, with 7 bases that match TRBD2. The V segment lost 6 bases and the J segment 0 bases; nucleotides outside the gene matches: 15. This CDR3 is built from 18 residues. Germline V lookup: CDR1 ENHRY, CDR2 SYGVKD. The CDR3 sequence is CAIRGGMIVGPSTDTQYF. The CDR3 DNA reads TGTGCCATCAGGGGAGGGATGATAGTGGGGCCTAGCACAGATACGCAGTATTTT.

The V and J genes are TRBV15 and TRBJ1-1; D ambiguous. There are 16 residues in the CDR3. Between the trimmed V and J ends, which lost 0 bases and 0 bases, there was a span of 11 bases. Germline CDR1 and CDR2: LNHNV and YYDKDF (reference sequence). CDR3 region: CATSRDGKTLNTEAFF. DNA for the CDR3: TGTGCCACCAGCAGAGATGGGAAGACGTTGAACACTGAAGCTTTCTTT.

The chain joins TRBV25-1 to TRBJ1-1; TRBD1 might be the D (6 bases). Germline V gene lookup returns CDR1 MGHDK and CDR2 SYGVNS. The CDR3 consists of 15 residues. V was trimmed by 1 base and J by 1 base, leaving 10 bases between them. In DNA, the CDR3 is TGTGCCAGCAGTGAATTGGGGACAAAGAACACTGAAGCTTTCTTT. Amino acids: CASSELGTKNTEAFF.

The CDR3 DNA follows: TGCGCCAGCAGCTTGGCAGCACAGGGCGGTGAGACCCAGTACTTC. It specifies CASSLAAQGGETQYF. This chain uses TRBV5-1 with TRBJ2-5, with a tentative D call TRBD1 (6 bases). Germline V gene lookup returns CDR1 SGHRS and CDR2 YFSETQ. The ends were cut back, 0 bases at V and 5 bases at J, with 14 bases in the middle. This CDR3 comprises 15 residues.